The 13 T cell receptor beta chains below come from one sample, sequenced in a study of T cell responses to AZD1222 COVID-19 vaccine. The assay was immunoSEQ multiplex PCR, and TCRdb's table has in-frame clones only and misses some. The sample shows roughly 25,000 clones, around 86% of them seen only once. Source: peripheral blood, taken 28 days after the second AZD1222 dose. Every receptor here comes from an adult who received the AZD1222 COVID-19 vaccine.

The J gene is TRBJ2-2, the V gene TRBV4-2; possibly TRBD2 for D (5 bases). Per germline, CDR1 LGHNA and CDR2 YNFKEQ. CDR3 length equals 18 residues. Trimming cost V 1 base and J 0 bases, with 15 bases left between them. CDR3 coding DNA: TGTGCCAGCAGCCAAGCCTCCCCGGGATCGGCGAACACCGGGGAGCTGTTTTTT. It translates to CASSQASPGSANTGELFF.

This clone was observed once. V gene TRBV19 combines with J gene TRBJ1-6, with TRBD1 matching 9 bases. The CDR3 runs to 19 residues. In germline, CDR1 is LNHDA, CDR2 SQIVND (reference sequence). The trim removed 9 bases at V and 8 bases at J, leaving 23 bases unmatched. CDR3 in amino acids: CASNHPMGSRQGVDSPLHF. The DNA for the CDR3 is TGTGCCAGCAACCACCCCATGGGGTCGCGACAGGGGGTCGATTCACCCCTCCACTTT.

This chain uses TRBV28 with TRBJ2-2; D unresolved. V lost 5 bases, J lost 3 bases, and 10 bases lay in between. Germline V lookup: CDR1 MDHEN, CDR2 SYDVKM. The CDR3 sequence is 14 residues long. The CDR3 here is CASSGIWDTGELFF. The CDR3 DNA reads TGTGCCAGCAGTGGCATCTGGGACACCGGGGAGCTGTTTTTT.

This clone was picked up one time. The V call is TRBV2, the J call TRBJ1-6, with TRBD1 as a possible D gene (5 bases). Germline CDR1 SNHLY, CDR2 FYNNEI. This CDR3 comprises 15 residues. V was cut by 6 bases and J by 10 bases, with 19 bases left in between. CDR3 sequence: CASSREDGTRSPLHF. The DNA of the CDR3 is TGTGCCAGCAGCCGAGAGGATGGGACCCGATCACCCCTCCACTTT. Full variable domain (remainder filled in from reference TRBV2 and TRBJ1-6): EPEVTQTPSHQVTQMGQEVILRCVPISNHLYFYWYRQILGQKVEFLVSFYNNEISEKSEIFDDQFSVERPDGSNFTLKIRSTKLEDSAMYFCASSREDGTRSPLHFGNGTRLTVT.

V and J are TRBV29-1 and TRBJ1-1; D perhaps matches TRBD1 (5 bases). This CDR3 is 14 amino acids long. The V and J ends lost 6 bases and 0 bases respectively, with 14 bases between them. Germline-derived CDR1 and CDR2 are SQVTM and ANQGSEA. For the CDR3, the DNA is TGCAGCGTGGGTGGGACCTACGTGAACACTGAAGCTTTCTTT. Protein sequence: CSVGGTYVNTEAFF.

V is TRBV6-4 and J is TRBJ2-1; 7 positions agree with TRBD2. CDR1 and CDR2 from the germline V gene are MRHNA and SNTAGT. The CDR3 covers 13 residues. V lost 4 bases and J lost 3; bases outside the gene matches: 0. The CDR3 loop reads CASSGTSYNEQFF. The CDR3 region has the DNA TGTGCCAGCAGTGGGACTAGCTACAATGAGCAGTTCTTC.

The rearrangement joins TRBV2 to TRBJ2-7; D unresolved. The CDR3 covers 14 residues. The germline V gene has CDR1 SNHLY and CDR2 FYNNEI. V gave up 7 bases and J gave up 0 bases, with 13 bases separating them. The CDR3 coding sequence is TGTGCCAGCACCCCACGACCCAGCTCCTACGAGCAGTACTTC. Translating gives CASTPRPSSYEQYF.

This sequence joins TRBV6-6 and TRBJ2-7; 7 bases align to TRBD2. The CDR3 is made up of 17 amino acids. The germline CDR1 and CDR2 sequences are MNHNY and SVGAGI (reference sequence). V lost 5 bases to trimming and J lost 2 bases; unmatched junction nucleotides: 15. This chain's CDR3 is CASSPLGGASGTYEQYF. CDR3 nucleotides: TGTGCCAGCAGTCCCCTGGGTGGGGCTAGCGGCACCTACGAGCAGTACTTC.

This clone was observed a few times. This chain uses TRBV30 with TRBJ2-7; D might be TRBD2 (5 bases). The germline gives CDR1 GTSNPN, CDR2 SVGIG (reference sequence). The length of the CDR3 is 13 residues. Between the trimmed V and J ends, which lost 7 bases and 5 bases, there was a span of 18 bases. CDR3 protein: CAYTMAGVHEQYF. The CDR3 DNA sequence: TGTGCCTACACCATGGCGGGTGTCCACGAGCAGTACTTC.

The rearrangement joins TRBV28 to TRBJ2-4, with unresolved D. This CDR3 has 16 residues. The V gene lost 1 base and the J gene lost 0 bases, with 10 bases spanning the gap. Germline V gene data show CDR1 as MDHEN and CDR2 as SYDVKM. Here the CDR3 reads CASSLFPYLAKNIQYF. CDR3 sequence (DNA): TGTGCCAGCAGTTTATTCCCGTATTTAGCCAAAAACATTCAGTACTTC.

The CDR3 spells CAWSYGTSGGPVYF. As DNA, the CDR3 is TGTGCCTGGAGCTACGGAACTAGCGGGGGCCCGGTGTACTTC. This chain joins TRBV30 and TRBJ2-7; 11 nucleotides match TRBD2. After removal of 3 bases from V and 12 bases from J, the junction contained 13 bases not matched to a gene. In germline, CDR1 is GTSNPN, CDR2 SVGIG (reference sequence). The CDR3 spans 14 residues.

The chain combines TRBV6-5 with TRBJ1-4; the D is unclear. CDR1 and CDR2 from the germline V gene are MNHEY and SVGAGI. CDR3 size: 15 residues. V was trimmed by 5 bases and J by 0 bases, leaving 10 bases between them. In nucleotides, the CDR3 is TGTGCCAGCAGTCCCTCGTGGACAACTAATGAAAAACTGTTTTTT. Translated: CASSPSWTTNEKLFF.

The chain recombines TRBV2 with TRBJ1-1; D gene unclear. The CDR3 is 11 residues long. Germline-derived CDR1 and CDR2 are SNHLY and FYNNEI. V lost 2 bases, J lost 8 bases, and 6 bases lay in between. The CDR3 bases are TGTGCCAGCAGTGAATCGGTGGAAGCTTTCTTT. The encoded protein is CASSESVEAFF. Looking up the rest from reference TRBV2 and TRBJ1-1 gives the full variable domain: EPEVTQTPSHQVTQMGQEVILRCVPISNHLYFYWYRQILGQKVEFLVSFYNNEISEKSEIFDDQFSVERPDGSNFTLKIRSTKLEDSAMYFCASSESVEAFFGQGTRLTVV.